What follows are 25 T cell receptor beta chains derived from one specimen sequenced in a study of blood T cell repertoires in COVID-19. TCRdb's copy holds only in-frame clones and misses some; the assay was immunoSEQ multiplex PCR. The sample shows approximately 200,000 clones, more than 65% of them seen only once. Specimen: peripheral blood. The receptors originated from a woman aged 60-75 years with acute or convalescent COVID-19.

Concerning this clone itself: At the DNA level, this CDR3 is encoded by other sequences in the same sample as well. J is TRBJ1-4 and V is TRBV15; D not resolved. Germline CDR1 is LNHNV and CDR2 is YYDKDF (reference sequence). This CDR3 has 13 residues. The V gene lost 3 bases and the J gene lost 5 bases, with 7 bases spanning the gap. The CDR3 region has the DNA TGTGCCACCAGCAGGCGGGGAAATGAAAAACTGTTTTTT. Its translation is CATSRRGNEKLFF.

This chain links TRBV7-2 with TRBJ1-2; TRBD1 might be the D (6 bases). The V end was cut by 5 bases, the J end by 6 bases, with 16 bases between. The V gene's germline CDR1 is SGHTA and CDR2 FQGNSA. The CDR3 contains 14 residues. CDR3 coding DNA: TGTGCCAGCAGCGAGCGAGGGGGAGGGCATGGCTACACCTTC. This sequence encodes CASSERGGGHGYTF.

The chain combines TRBV19 with TRBJ1-5, with D unclear. The V gene's germline CDR1 is LNHDA and CDR2 SQIVND (reference sequence). Trimming took 7 bases from V and 6 from J, leaving 13 bases between them. The CDR3 sequence is 13 residues long. CDR3 DNA sequence: TGTGCCAGTATGTTCGGGGTGGGTCAGCCCCAGCATTTT. Its translation: CASMFGVGQPQHF.

This chain links TRBV19 with TRBJ1-1; the D gene is possibly TRBD1 (5 bases). The CDR3 covers 13 residues. V lost 6 bases, J lost 5 bases, and 13 bases lay in between. CDR1 is LNHDA and CDR2 is SQIVND in the germline V gene (reference sequence). CDR3 nucleotide sequence: TGTGCCAGTAGCCCCTCAGGGAGGACTGAAGCTTTCTTT. This sequence encodes CASSPSGRTEAFF. The whole variable domain, filled in from reference TRBV19 and TRBJ1-1, reads DGGITQSPKYLFRKEGQNVTLSCEQNLNHDAMYWYRQDPGQGLRLIYYSQIVNDFQKGDIAEGYSVSREKKESFPLTVTSAQKNPTAFYLCASSPSGRTEAFFGQGTRLTVV.

The rearrangement uses TRBV2 and TRBJ2-7; D is unresolved. Per the germline V gene, CDR1 is SNHLY and CDR2 is FYNNEI. Trimming removed 6 bases from V and 3 bases from J, with 6 bases in between. The CDR3 is 11 amino acids. CDR3 DNA sequence: TGTGCCAGCAGGGCAGGCTACGAGCAGTACTTC. This gives the protein CASRAGYEQYF. The complete variable domain, with remaining parts taken from reference TRBV2 and TRBJ2-7, reads EPEVTQTPSHQVTQMGQEVILRCVPISNHLYFYWYRQILGQKVEFLVSFYNNEISEKSEIFDDQFSVERPDGSNFTLKIRSTKLEDSAMYFCASRAGYEQYFGPGTRLTVT.

The J gene is TRBJ2-5, the V gene TRBV2; D unresolved. The CDR3 sequence is 14 residues long. Germline V gene data show CDR1 as SNHLY and CDR2 as FYNNEI. Trimming left V 4 bases short and J 5 bases short, with 14 bases between. The CDR3 nucleotides are TGTGCCAGCAGTGGGGCAGGAACATGGGAGACCCAGTACTTC. It codes for CASSGAGTWETQYF.

The V and J genes are TRBV29-1 and TRBJ2-7; D perhaps matches TRBD1 (5 bases). V lost 6 bases to trimming and J lost 2 bases, with 14 bases between them. CDR3 length: 13 amino acids. Germline assignment: CDR1 SQVTM and CDR2 ANQGSEA. The CDR3 DNA reads TGCAGCGTCGGACACCCTGGGCCCTACGAGCAGTACTTC. Protein: CSVGHPGPYEQYF.

A note on this clone: Other DNA sequences from this sample encode an identical CDR3 as well. V and J are TRBV6-5 and TRBJ1-2, with 7 bases identical to TRBD1. Trimming took 0 bases from V and 8 from J; bases not matched to a gene: 6. Germline CDR1 is MNHEY and CDR2 is SVGAGI. The CDR3 loop spans 14 amino acids. The CDR3 reads CASSYSRQGDGYTF. Written as DNA, the CDR3 is TGTGCCAGCAGTTACTCGCGCCAGGGGGACGGCTACACCTTC.

The gene calls are TRBV27 and TRBJ2-7; 11 bases line up with TRBD2. The CDR3 consists of 14 residues. CDR1 is MNHEY and CDR2 is SMNVEV in the germline V gene (reference sequence). Germline trimming cut 3 bases from V and 3 bases from J; bases unmatched to any gene: 1. The CDR3 nucleotides read TGTGCCAGCAGTTTTAGCGGGGGGGGCTACGAGCAGTACTTC. This translates into CASSFSGGGYEQYF.

This clone showed up just a few times. The chain has TRBV2 and TRBJ2-2; D uncertain. V dropped 3 bases and J dropped 1 base, with 3 bases sitting between them. From germline, CDR1 is SNHLY and CDR2 FYNNEI. The CDR3 contains 13 residues. The CDR3: CASSDQNTGELFF. The CDR3 nucleotides are TGTGCCAGCAGTGATCAGAACACCGGGGAGCTGTTTTTT.

CDR3 protein: CASSLPLWGQDPGNTIYF. The CDR3 nucleotides are TGTGCCAGCAGCTTACCACTGTGGGGCCAGGACCCCGGAAACACCATATATTTT. The chain carries TRBV11-2 and TRBJ1-3, with a tentative D call TRBD1 (5 bases). The germline gives CDR1 SGHAT, CDR2 FQNNGV. The length of the CDR3 is 18 residues. V lost 2 bases and J lost 4, with 21 bases in between.

The chain joins TRBV27 to TRBJ1-2, with 12 bases matching TRBD1. The trim removed 3 bases at V and 8 bases at J, leaving 4 bases unmatched. The CDR3 totals 14 residues. The V gene's germline CDR1 is MNHEY and CDR2 SMNVEV (reference sequence). Here the CDR3 reads CASSLGTGGGGYTF. CDR3 DNA: TGTGCCAGCAGTTTGGGGACAGGGGGCGGAGGCTACACCTTC.

The chain couples TRBV6-5 to TRBJ1-1; D call uncertain. The CDR3 is 13 amino acids. The V end lost 5 bases, the J end lost 0 bases, and 7 bases lay between the germline ends. The germline V gene encodes CDR1 MNHEY and CDR2 SVGAGI. CDR3 loop: CASSLSMNTEAFF. Written as DNA, the CDR3 is TGTGCCAGCAGTCTTTCTATGAACACTGAAGCTTTCTTT.

In its sample, this clone was seen once. This chain uses TRBV13 with TRBJ1-3, with D possibly being TRBD1 (6 bases). The germline V gene encodes CDR1 PRHDT and CDR2 FYEKMQ (reference sequence). V was pared by 6 bases and J by 2 bases, with 14 bases between. The CDR3 is 15 amino acids. CDR3: CASSLLQGPGNTIYF. CDR3 DNA: TGTGCCAGCAGTCTACTCCAGGGGCCTGGAAACACCATATATTTT.

V gene TRBV2 combines with J gene TRBJ2-1; 10 bases fit TRBD2. Germline V lookup: CDR1 SNHLY, CDR2 FYNNEI. The CDR3 runs to 16 residues. V lost 1 base, J lost 6 bases, and 6 bases stayed unmatched. CDR3 DNA: TGTGCCAGCAGTGAAGATGGGCTAGCGGGGGTCAATGAGCAGTTCTTC. Its protein is CASSEDGLAGVNEQFF.

The rearrangement links TRBV7-2 to TRBJ2-1; TRBD2 aligns across 9 bases. With V trimmed by 2 bases and J by 6 bases, 11 bases remained unmatched. CDR3 length equals 17 residues. The V gene's germline CDR1 is SGHTA and CDR2 FQGNSA. Here the CDR3 DNA reads TGTGCCAGCAGCTTACAAGCCGGGACTAGCTTGGGCAATGAGCAGTTCTTC. It encodes CASSLQAGTSLGNEQFF.

The J gene is TRBJ2-6, the V gene TRBV9; D is unclear. The CDR3 has 15 amino acids. CDR1 and CDR2 (germline): SGDLS, YYNGEE. Between the trimmed V and J ends, which lost 3 bases and 0 bases, there was a span of 7 bases. CDR3 bases: TGTGCCAGCAGCGATTCAGACTCTGGGGCCAACGTCCTGACTTTC. It translates to CASSDSDSGANVLTF.

V and J are TRBV28 and TRBJ2-2, with TRBD1 identical over 9 bases. J was trimmed by 5 bases and V by 1 base; bases with no gene match: 5. Germline CDR1 reads MDHEN; CDR2 reads SYDVKM. CDR3 size: 16 residues. CDR3 in DNA: TGTGCCAGCAGTTTATTTATTGGGACAGGGACCGGGGAGCTGTTTTTT. Its translation: CASSLFIGTGTGELFF. The entire variable domain, with the rest obtained from reference TRBV28 and TRBJ2-2, is as follows: DVKVTQSSRYLVKRTGEKVFLECVQDMDHENMFWYRQDPGLGLRLIYFSYDVKMKEKGDIPEGYSVSREKKERFSLILESASTNQTSMYLCASSLFIGTGTGELFFGEGSRLTVL.

In its sample, this clone was seen once. This chain connects TRBV6-1 to TRBJ2-5, with TRBD1 matching over 8 bases. CDR3 length equals 16 residues. The J segment lost 10 bases and the V segment lost 0 bases, leaving 13 bases of the junction unmatched. The germline CDR1 and CDR2 sequences are MNHNS and SASEGT. The CDR3 loop is CASSEARDRRRLVQYF. In DNA form, the CDR3 reads TGTGCCAGCAGTGAAGCGCGGGACAGGAGACGATTGGTCCAGTACTTC.

The rearrangement uses TRBV4-1 and TRBJ2-4; TRBD2 aligns across 13 bases. The CDR3 is 18 residues long. Germline CDR1 is MGHRA and CDR2 is YSYEKL. The J segment lost 3 bases and the V segment lost 4 bases, leaving 9 bases of the junction unmatched. CDR3 bases: TGCGCCAGCAGCCCAACTAGCGGGGGGGCCGAAGGCAAAAACATTCAGTACTTC. Translated: CASSPTSGGAEGKNIQYF.

CDR3 loop: CATSSRNTEAFF. DNA of the CDR3: TGTGCCACCTCCTCTAGGAACACTGAAGCTTTCTTT. The chain is built from TRBV13 and TRBJ1-1; D remains unclear. Looked up from germline, CDR1 is PRHDT and CDR2 is FYEKMQ (reference sequence). The CDR3 contains 12 residues. V was shortened by 10 bases and J by 1 base, with 10 bases between the two germline ends. Full variable domain (remainder filled in from reference TRBV13 and TRBJ1-1): AAGVIQSPRHLIKEKRETATLKCYPIPRHDTVYWYQQGPGQDPQFLISFYEKMQSDKGSIPDRFSAQQFSDYHSELNMSSLELGDSALYFCATSSRNTEAFFGQGTRLTVV.

The count of this clone is one. The chain has TRBV2 and TRBJ2-3; D is possibly TRBD1 (6 bases). Germline loops: CDR1 SNHLY, CDR2 FYNNEI. Trimming took 3 bases from V and 2 from J, leaving 9 bases between them. This CDR3 comprises 14 residues. Here the CDR3 reads CASSETGHTDTQYF. The CDR3 nucleotides read TGTGCCAGCAGTGAGACAGGACACACAGATACGCAGTATTTT.

This sequence joins TRBV19 and TRBJ2-1; 11 bases are shared with TRBD2. CDR1 is LNHDA and CDR2 is SQIVND in the germline V gene (reference sequence). This CDR3 region has 16 residues. After removal of 6 bases from V and 0 bases from J, the junction contained 4 bases not matched to a gene. This CDR3 reads CASSLAGGSSYNEQFF. DNA of the CDR3: TGTGCCAGTAGCTTAGCGGGGGGGAGCTCCTACAATGAGCAGTTCTTC.

The chain recombines TRBV7-3 with TRBJ2-3, with TRBD2 matching over 7 bases. V trimming: 4 bases; J trimming: 3 bases; junction bases outside the gene matches: 10. Per the germline V gene, CDR1 is SGHTA and CDR2 is FQGTGA. The CDR3 totals 16 residues. Here the CDR3 reads CASSSRGRGDTDTQYF. The DNA of the CDR3 is TGTGCCAGCAGCTCCCGGGGTCGGGGGGATACAGATACGCAGTATTTT.

The gene calls are TRBV7-2 and TRBJ2-7; TRBD1 might be the D (5 bases). Germline V gene lookup returns CDR1 SGHTA and CDR2 FQGNSA. The length of the CDR3 is 14 residues. Trimming removed 0 bases at V and 1 base at J, with 7 bases between. In DNA, the CDR3 is TGTGCCAGCAGCTTAGCGCGACAGTCCTACGAGCAGTACTTC. The encoded protein is CASSLARQSYEQYF.